One and the same sample provided the 7 T cell receptor beta chains below, sequenced in a study of metastatic and nonmetastatic thyroid tumors. Patients were all untreated before their thyroid surgery. TCRdb re-clonotyped the PCR reads via MiXCR. The sample gives around 20,000 clones, around 11% of which show up once; less than 8% is in the top ten. Sequencing was performed on blood. These receptors all stem from a female donor with papillary thyroid cancer or a benign thyroid nodule (not recorded which). Some clones in this sample may be carry-over from other donors' samples.

This clone was counted at least ten times. This rearrangement joins TRBV3-1 to TRBJ2-2, with D hard to call. The CDR3 spans 12 residues. The germline gives CDR1 LGHDT, CDR2 YNNKEL (reference sequence). The V end lost 1 base, the J end lost 5 bases, and 2 bases lay between the germline ends. DNA of the CDR3: TGTGCCAGCAGCCAAGCTACCGGGGAGCTGTTTTTT. Translating gives CASSQATGELFF.

The chain employs TRBV4-3 and TRBJ2-2; D unclear. The germline V and J ends were trimmed by 2 bases and 9 bases, with 10 bases remaining between them. This CDR3 region has 13 residues. Germline V CDR1 and CDR2: LGHNA, YSLEER. CDR3 protein: CASSQLDHRELFF. CDR3 sequence (DNA): TGCGCCAGCAGCCAACTAGACCACCGGGAGCTGTTTTTT.

The sample holds many counts of this clone. This chain joins TRBV4-1 and TRBJ2-3, with D tentatively TRBD1 (5 bases). CDR3 size: 15 residues. V lost 4 bases and J lost 2, with 13 bases in between. The germline V gene encodes CDR1 MGHRA and CDR2 YSYEKL. CDR3 sequence (DNA): TGCGCCAGCAGCCCTTCTAGGGGTCCCACAGATACGCAGTATTTT. Its translation is CASSPSRGPTDTQYF.

This clone was recorded at least ten times. V usage is TRBV29-1 and J usage is TRBJ2-1; 10 nucleotides match TRBD2. Per the germline V gene, CDR1 is SQVTM and CDR2 is ANQGSEA. V dropped 3 bases and J dropped 7; count of bases not matched to a gene: 9. The length of the CDR3 is 15 residues. CDR3 residues: CSVEDALAGENEQFF. CDR3 sequence (DNA): TGCAGCGTTGAGGATGCGCTAGCGGGAGAAAATGAGCAGTTCTTC.

This clone qualifies as medium-sized. The chain combines TRBV10-1 with TRBJ2-2; the match to TRBD2 covers 10 bases. Germline V gene data show CDR1 as WNHNN and CDR2 as SYGVQD (reference sequence). The junction had 7 bases not matched to a gene; V was cut back by 5 bases and J by 4 bases. The CDR3 runs to 16 residues. The CDR3 DNA is TGCGCCAGCAGTCATTCCCGGACTAGCGGCACCGGGGAGCTGTTTTTT. Its translation is CASSHSRTSGTGELFF.

In this sample, this clone is medium-sized. The rearrangement links TRBV25-1 to TRBJ2-3; D gene ambiguous. V was trimmed by 6 bases and J by 4 bases, leaving 14 bases between them. Looked up from germline, CDR1 is MGHDK and CDR2 is SYGVNS. This CDR3 is built from 14 residues. This CDR3 is CASSRNERSDTQYF. DNA of the CDR3: TGTGCCAGCAGCCGGAACGAGAGATCAGATACGCAGTATTTT.

V usage is TRBV20-1 and J usage is TRBJ1-1, with 7 bases matching TRBD1. CDR1 is DFQATT, CDR2 SNEGSKA, per germline (reference sequence). CDR3 length equals 14 residues. V dropped 0 bases and J dropped 6; count of bases not matched to a gene: 7. The CDR3, as DNA: TGCAGTGCTAGAGAGACGACAGGGTGGGCTGAAGCTTTCTTT. Translated: CSARETTGWAEAFF.